This section outlines one T cell receptor beta chain sequence together with its context. Its antigen remains unidentified. No per-base quality is available; no much larger clone lies one base away. From its cysteine to its phenylalanine, the CDR3 spans 17 amino acids. Left in the record is the CDR3 DNA by itself, 51 bases read in frame from the first base. V trim: 6 bases; J trim: 7 bases; unmatched bases: 17. From a lookup of the germline V gene, CDR1 and CDR2 are MDHEN and SYDVKM. The donors were healthy, HIV-negative adults with no recently reported acute infections or vaccinations. Every donor was a Caucasian adult residing in Nashville, Tennessee, USA. CD4+ T cells were enriched by magnetic negative selection; naive cells were then positively selected on CD45RA, and the negative fraction formed the memory subset. Blood was collected by leukapheresis, and PBMCs were isolated by Ficoll-Histopaque density gradient centrifugation and then cryopreserved in liquid nitrogen vapor phase. Analytical flow cytometry was used to check the purity and quantity of each magnetically sorted T cell population. From each sorted fraction, genomic DNA was isolated and quantified by UV absorbance on a Nanodrop 2000c.

TCR CDR3 regions were amplified from genomic DNA by multiplex PCR using the deep immunoSEQ assay. Extracted genomic DNA from each cell subset was spread evenly across all wells of several immunoSEQ 96-well plates, with each plate serving as a replicate. Each replicate PCR for sorted subsets received around 200 ng genomic DNA, equal to roughly 30,000 T cell genomes. Purified libraries were measured with a Qubit 3.0 fluorometer, size-checked on a Bioanalyzer 2100, and measured again with the KAPA Library Quantification kit. Every immunoSEQ 96-well plate was sequenced on a dedicated single-read 150-cycle Illumina NextSeq 550 flow cell. Processing in the source paper ran as follows. The immunoSEQ output contained only junctional sequences without quality scores, so filtering could not match that applied to full-length reads. To assign V/J genes and CDR3, sequences were annotated using PyIR, a Python wrapper for IgBLAST v1.9, with IMGT germline references. Reads were removed for weak V/J assignments (E-value above 1e-6), missing CDR3, stop codons, out-of-frame junctions, or ambiguous translated residues. V3J clonotypes were defined as sequences sharing the same inferred V gene, J gene, and CDR3 amino acid sequence. The percentage overlap between two repertoires was calculated by dividing the number of shared unique clonotypes by the size of the smaller repertoire. Richness of each repertoire was evaluated using RTK rarefaction, the Chao1 estimator, and Recon v2.1 estimates of unobserved clonotypes. OLGA was used to compute generation probabilities for all TCRbeta clonotypes that the gDNA method yielded from a few donors. In TCRdb, the immuneACCESS table is reduced to in-frame sequences with V and J assigned. These tables do not hold every clone; where another copy was compared, an unresolved V gene accounts for under half, and the others remain unexplained. That table supplies the V and J calls and clone size; D and trimming were determined from the DNA. In this sample the table shows fewer than 3 million clones, about 90% of which occur a single time. The ten biggest clones cover approximately 0.41% of the sample.

The sample is drawn from a study of shared clonotypes between healthy human individuals (dated by TCRdb to the early 2020s). Broadly, across the study: A couple of women and three men aged 18 to 49 years were included in the cohort. Each donor's leukapheresis produced roughly between roughly 0.85 and 9.5 billion PBMCs. For each donor, CD4 naive and CD4 memory were each run on three plates, CD8 naive on two plates, and CD8 memory on one plate. To increase sequencing depth and limit assay-specific biases, different laboratories used diverse techniques to prepare libraries and sequence TCR repertoires. To estimate repertoire size and how much clonotypes are shared between individuals, the study performed deep sequencing of blood TCR repertoires from roughly five healthy adults.

Results the study describes overall, beyond this receptor: Pairwise subsampling led to the expectation that sequencing depth would affect the degree of clonotype sharing among donors. The small number of donors limited the genetic and exposure-history diversity represented. Approximately 4.8% of naive CD4, 3.5% of naive CD8, roughly 2.5% of memory CD4, and over 0.35% of memory CD8 clonotypes were shared across several donors. Naive subsets generally had larger estimated clonotype richness than memory subsets did. Compared with non-shared clonotypes, clonotypes shared by all four sorted-subset donors had higher generation probabilities. Sampling was restricted to blood, and TCR repertoires in tissue are likely to differ from TCR repertoires in blood. Even with the large sequencing depth, rarefaction of the sorted-subset datasets indicated that sequencing was incomplete.

The chain joins TRBV28 to TRBJ2-2; TRBD2 aligns with 7 central bases. This TCR derives from a man between 18 and 35 years old in good health. Some clones in this sample may be carry-over from other donors' samples. Sample: naive CD4+ T cells from PBMCs. The intended sense of this specimen's cell subset or site label: CD45RA+ positively selected. The nucleotides are TGTGCCAGCAGCGAATGGTTATCGGGAGGTGGTAGCGGGGAGCTGTTTTTT. It translates as CASSEWLSGGGSGELFF.